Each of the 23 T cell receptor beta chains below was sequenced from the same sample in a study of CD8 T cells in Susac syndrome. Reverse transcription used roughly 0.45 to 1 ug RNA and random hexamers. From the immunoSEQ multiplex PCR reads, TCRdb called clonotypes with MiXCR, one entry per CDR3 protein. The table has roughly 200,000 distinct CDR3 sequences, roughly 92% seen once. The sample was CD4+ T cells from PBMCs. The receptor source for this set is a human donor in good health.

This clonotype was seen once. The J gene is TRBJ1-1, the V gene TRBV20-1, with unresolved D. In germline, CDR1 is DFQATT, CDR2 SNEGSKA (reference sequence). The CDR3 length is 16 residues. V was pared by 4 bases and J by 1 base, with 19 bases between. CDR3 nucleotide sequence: TGCAGTGCTACCCCAGACATTAACCATCCGAACACTGAAGCTTTCTTT. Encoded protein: CSATPDINHPNTEAFF.

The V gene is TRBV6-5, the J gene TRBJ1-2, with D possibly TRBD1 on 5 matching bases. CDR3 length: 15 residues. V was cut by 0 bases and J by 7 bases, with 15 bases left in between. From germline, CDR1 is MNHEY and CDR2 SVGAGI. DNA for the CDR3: TGTGCCAGCAGTTACTCGACGGGGGGATCTAGTGGCTACACCTTC. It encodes CASSYSTGGSSGYTF.

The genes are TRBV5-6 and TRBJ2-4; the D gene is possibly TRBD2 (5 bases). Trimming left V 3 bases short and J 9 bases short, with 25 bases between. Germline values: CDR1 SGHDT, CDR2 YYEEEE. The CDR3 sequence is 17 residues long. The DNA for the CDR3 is TGTGCCAGCAGCTCGTATCAGGCGAATCCTTCCCGGGGCATTCAGTACTTC. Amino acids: CASSSYQANPSRGIQYF.

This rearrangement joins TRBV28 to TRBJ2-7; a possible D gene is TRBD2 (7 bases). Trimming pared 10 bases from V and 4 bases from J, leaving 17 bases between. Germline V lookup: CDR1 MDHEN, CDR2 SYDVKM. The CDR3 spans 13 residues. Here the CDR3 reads CATRGAGTYEQYV. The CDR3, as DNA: TGTGCCACCCGGGGGGCAGGGACTTACGAGCAGTACGTC.

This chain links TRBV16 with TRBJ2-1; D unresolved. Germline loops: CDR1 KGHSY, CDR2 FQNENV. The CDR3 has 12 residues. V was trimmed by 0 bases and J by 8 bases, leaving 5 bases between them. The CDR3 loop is CASSQSRHEQFF. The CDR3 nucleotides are TGTGCCAGCAGCCAATCTCGACATGAGCAGTTCTTC.

In nucleotides, the CDR3 is TGCGCCAGCAGCTCGATGGGGGTCACATATTTT. It codes for CASSSMGVTYF. This sequence joins TRBV5-1 and TRBJ1-3; perhaps TRBD1 as D (5 bases). The V and J ends lost 3 bases and 15 bases respectively, with 13 bases between them. CDR1 is SGHRS, CDR2 YFSETQ, per germline. The CDR3 extends over 11 amino acids.

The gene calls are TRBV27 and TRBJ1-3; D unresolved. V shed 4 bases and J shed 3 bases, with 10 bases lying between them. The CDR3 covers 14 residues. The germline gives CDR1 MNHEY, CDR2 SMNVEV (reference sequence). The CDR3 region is CASSSWGLGNTIYF. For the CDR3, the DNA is TGTGCCAGCAGTTCCTGGGGTCTTGGAAACACCATATATTTT.

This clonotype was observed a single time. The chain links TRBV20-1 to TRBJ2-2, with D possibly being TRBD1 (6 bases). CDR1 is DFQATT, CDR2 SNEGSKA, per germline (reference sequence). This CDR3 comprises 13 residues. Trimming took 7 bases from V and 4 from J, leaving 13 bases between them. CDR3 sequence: CSGMSRGTGELFF. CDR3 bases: TGCAGTGGCATGAGCAGGGGCACCGGGGAGCTGTTTTTT.

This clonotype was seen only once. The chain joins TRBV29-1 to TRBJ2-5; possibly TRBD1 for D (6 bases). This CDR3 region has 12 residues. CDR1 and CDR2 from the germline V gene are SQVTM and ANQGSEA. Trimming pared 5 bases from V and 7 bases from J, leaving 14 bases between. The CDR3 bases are TGCAGCGTTTGGGACACCCCGGGGACCCAGTACTTC. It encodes CSVWDTPGTQYF.

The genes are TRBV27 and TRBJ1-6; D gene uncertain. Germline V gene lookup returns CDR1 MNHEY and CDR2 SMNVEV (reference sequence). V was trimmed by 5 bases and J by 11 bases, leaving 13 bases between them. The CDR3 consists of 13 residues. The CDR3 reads CASSPTHGTPLHF. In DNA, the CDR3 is TGTGCCAGCAGTCCAACCCACGGGACACCCCTCCACTTT.

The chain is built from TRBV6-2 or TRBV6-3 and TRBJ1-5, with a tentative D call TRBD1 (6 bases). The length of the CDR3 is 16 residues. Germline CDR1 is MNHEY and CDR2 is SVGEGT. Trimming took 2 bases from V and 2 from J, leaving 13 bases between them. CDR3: CASSYQGFGGNQPQHF. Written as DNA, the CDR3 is TGTGCCAGCAGTTACCAGGGGTTTGGGGGCAATCAGCCCCAGCATTTT.

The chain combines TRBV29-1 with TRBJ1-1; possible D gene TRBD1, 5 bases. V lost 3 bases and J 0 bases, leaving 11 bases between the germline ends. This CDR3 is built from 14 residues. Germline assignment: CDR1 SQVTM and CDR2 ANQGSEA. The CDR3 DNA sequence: TGCAGCGTTGACCCGCAGGGCCTGAACACTGAAGCTTTCTTT. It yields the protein CSVDPQGLNTEAFF.

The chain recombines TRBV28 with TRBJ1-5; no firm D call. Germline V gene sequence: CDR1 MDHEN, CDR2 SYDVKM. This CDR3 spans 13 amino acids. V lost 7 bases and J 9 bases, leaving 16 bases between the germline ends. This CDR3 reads CASTLGGNRPQHF. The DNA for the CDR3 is TGTGCCAGCACCTTGGGTGGGAATAGGCCCCAGCATTTT.

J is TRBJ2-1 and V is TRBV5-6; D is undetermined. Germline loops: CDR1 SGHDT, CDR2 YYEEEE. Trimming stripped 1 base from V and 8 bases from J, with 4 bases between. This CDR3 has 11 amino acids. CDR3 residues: CASSLFHEQFF. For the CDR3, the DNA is TGTGCCAGCAGCTTGTTCCATGAGCAGTTCTTC.

The CDR3: CASSYAGTGGQPQHF. In nucleotides, the CDR3 is TGTGCCAGCAGTTACGCAGGGACAGGAGGTCAGCCCCAGCATTTT. The V and J genes are TRBV6-2 or TRBV6-3 and TRBJ1-5; 8 bases map to TRBD1. The length of the CDR3 is 15 residues. V was pared by 2 bases and J by 6 bases, with 6 bases of the junction left unmatched. CDR1 and CDR2 (germline): MNHEY, SVGEGT.

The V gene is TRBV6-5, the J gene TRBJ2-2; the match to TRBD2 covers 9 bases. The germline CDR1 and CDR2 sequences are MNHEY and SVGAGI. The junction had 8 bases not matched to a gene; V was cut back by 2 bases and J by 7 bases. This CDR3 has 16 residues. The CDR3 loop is CASSYGAGGRNGELFF. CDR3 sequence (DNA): TGTGCCAGCAGTTACGGCGCGGGGGGGCGTAACGGGGAGCTGTTTTTT.

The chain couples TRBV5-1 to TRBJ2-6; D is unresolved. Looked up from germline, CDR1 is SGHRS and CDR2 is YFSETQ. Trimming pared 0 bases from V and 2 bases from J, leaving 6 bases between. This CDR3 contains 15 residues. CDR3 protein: CASSLDRPGANVLTF. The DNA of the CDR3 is TGCGCCAGCAGCTTGGACCGCCCTGGGGCCAACGTCCTGACTTTC.

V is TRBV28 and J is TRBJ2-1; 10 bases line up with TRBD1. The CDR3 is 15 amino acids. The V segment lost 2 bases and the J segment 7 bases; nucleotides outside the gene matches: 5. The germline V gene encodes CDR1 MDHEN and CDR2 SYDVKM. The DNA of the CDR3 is TGTGCCAGCAGTTTAAGCGTGGGACAGGGGAATGAGCAGTTCTTC. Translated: CASSLSVGQGNEQFF.

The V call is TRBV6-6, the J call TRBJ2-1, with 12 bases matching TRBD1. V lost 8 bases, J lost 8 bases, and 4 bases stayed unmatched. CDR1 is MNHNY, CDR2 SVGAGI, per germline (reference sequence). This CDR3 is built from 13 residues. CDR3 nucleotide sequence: TGTGCCAGCCGGGACAGGGGGCTTTATGAGCAGTTCTTC. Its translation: CASRDRGLYEQFF.

Here the CDR3 DNA reads TGTGCCAGCAGCTCCGATGACAGGCGAGGGACCCAGTACTTC. As protein: CASSSDDRRGTQYF. The gene calls are TRBV7-8 and TRBJ2-5, with a tentative D call TRBD1 (6 bases). V was cut by 4 bases and J by 7 bases, with 16 bases left in between. Germline CDR1 is SGHVS and CDR2 is FQNEAQ. CDR3 length: 14 residues.

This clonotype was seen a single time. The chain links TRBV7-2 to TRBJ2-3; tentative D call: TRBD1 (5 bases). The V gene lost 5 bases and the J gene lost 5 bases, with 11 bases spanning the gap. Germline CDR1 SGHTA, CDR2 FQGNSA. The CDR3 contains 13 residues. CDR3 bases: TGTGCCAGCAGCCAAACCAGGGAAGATACGCAGTATTTT. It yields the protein CASSQTREDTQYF.

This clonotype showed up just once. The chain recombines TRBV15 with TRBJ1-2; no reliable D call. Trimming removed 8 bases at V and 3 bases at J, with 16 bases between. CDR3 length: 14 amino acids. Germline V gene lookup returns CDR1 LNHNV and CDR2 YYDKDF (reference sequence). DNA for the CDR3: TGTGCCACCCTCCGGGAGGGCGGAGACTATGGCTACACCTTC. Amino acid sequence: CATLREGGDYGYTF.

In DNA form, the CDR3 reads TGTGCCAGCAGTTTATACCAGACAGGGTGGAATAATTCACCCCTCCACTTT. It translates to CASSLYQTGWNNSPLHF. The chain links TRBV28 to TRBJ1-6, with TRBD1 identical over 7 bases. In germline, CDR1 is MDHEN, CDR2 SYDVKM. V lost 1 base to trimming and J lost 5 bases; unmatched junction nucleotides: 8. The CDR3 extends over 17 amino acids. Combining the CDR3 with reference TRBV28 and TRBJ1-6 gives the whole variable domain DVKVTQSSRYLVKRTGEKVFLECVQDMDHENMFWYRQDPGLGLRLIYFSYDVKMKEKGDIPEGYSVSREKKERFSLILESASTNQTSMYLCASSLYQTGWNNSPLHFGNGTRLTVT.